These 10 T cell receptor beta chains share one sample of origin, sequenced in a study of cytomegalovirus exposure and HLA in healthy donors. With 60 Vbeta and 13 Jbeta primers, the PCR was carried out. The repertoire was sequenced with immunoSEQ multiplex PCR; TCRdb's copy has only in-frame clones and lacks some. The table shows around 150,000 clones, with around 79% occurring only once. The sequencing input was PBMCs. The receptors derive from a man aged 35 to 55 in good health and CMV-seropositive.

V gene TRBV7-3 combines with J gene TRBJ1-1, with 7 bases identical to TRBD1. This CDR3 contains 12 residues. Germline V gene data show CDR1 as SGHTA and CDR2 as FQGTGA. The CDR3 nucleotides are TGTGGCGGAGGGGACAGTAGCGCTGAAGCTTTCTTT. This codes for CGGGDSSAEAFF.

The CDR3 coding sequence is TGCGCCAGCAGCTGGGGGACAGGGGATAGCGAGCAGTACTTC. Translated, it gives CASSWGTGDSEQYF. This chain links TRBV5-1 with TRBJ2-7; 10 bases fit TRBD1. Germline loops: CDR1 SGHRS, CDR2 YFSETQ. The junction had 6 bases not matched to a gene; V was cut back by 3 bases and J by 6 bases. The CDR3 is made up of 14 amino acids.

This sequence joins TRBV19 and TRBJ2-5; D may be TRBD2 (5 bases). The CDR3 has 16 amino acids. Deletions cut 5 bases from V and 2 bases from J, with 18 bases between. Per the germline V gene, CDR1 is LNHDA and CDR2 is SQIVND (reference sequence). Here the CDR3 DNA reads TGTGCCAGTAGTGGGATCTCGCTCGGGAAGCAAGAGACCCAGTACTTC. It codes for CASSGISLGKQETQYF.

The chain has TRBV6-5 and TRBJ1-1; possibly TRBD1 for D (6 bases). V was pared by 0 bases and J by 5 bases, with 10 bases between. The CDR3 is 14 residues long. The germline gives CDR1 MNHEY, CDR2 SVGAGI. Here the CDR3 DNA reads TGTGCCAGCAGTTACTCGAGGGGGTGGACTGAAGCTTTCTTT. Amino acids: CASSYSRGWTEAFF.

This chain links TRBV21-1 with TRBJ2-3; the table names TRBD2, a call not compared with the DNA. TRBV21-1 is flagged as a pseudogene. The CDR3 spans 18 residues. CDR3 amino acids: CASSKARARLKTTNTQYF. DNA of the CDR3: TGTGCCAGCAGCAAAGCGCGGGCTAGACTCAAAACCACAAATACGCAGTATTTT.

The chain uses TRBV30 and TRBJ2-2, with D perhaps assigned TRBD1 or TRBD2 (11 bases each). Looked up from germline, CDR1 is GTSNPN and CDR2 is SVGIG (reference sequence). CDR3 length equals 23 residues. V was shortened by 1 base and J by 1 base, with 34 bases between the two germline ends. CDR3 sequence (DNA): TGTGCCTGGAGTGGGACAGGGGGCTGGTTAGGGACTAGCGGAGGGAAGAACACCGGGGAGCTGTTTTTT. It translates to CAWSGTGGWLGTSGGKNTGELFF.

The chain joins TRBV30 to TRBJ1-3; weak D call: TRBD1 (5 bases). Germline values: CDR1 GTSNPN, CDR2 SVGIG (reference sequence). There are 13 residues in the CDR3. The CDR3 coding sequence is TGTGGCAGGCAGGGCCTCTCTGGAAACACCATATATTTT. Residues: CGRQGLSGNTIYF.

This chain joins TRBV29-1 and TRBJ1-3, with D perhaps TRBD1 (5 bases). Germline assignment: CDR1 SQVTM and CDR2 ANQGSEA. The CDR3 length is 12 residues. The V end was cut by 7 bases, the J end by 4 bases, with 11 bases between. CDR3 nucleotides: TGCAGCGGGGGCGGCGGAGGAAACACCATATATTTT. Translated: CSGGGGGNTIYF.

The rearrangement uses TRBV7-9 and TRBJ2-5; 7 positions match TRBD2. The better agreement between TRBJ2-7 and the DNA end casts doubt on the J call. Germline V gene sequence: CDR1 SEHNR, CDR2 FQNEAQ (reference sequence). There are 14 residues in the CDR3. In DNA form, the CDR3 reads TGTGCCAGCAGCTTAGATGGCGGGAGCTACGAGCAGTACTTC. This codes for CASSLDGGSYEQYF.

This clone occurred once. V is TRBV4-1 and J is TRBJ1-6, with 10 bases matching TRBD1. Trimming removed 4 bases from V and 8 bases from J; junction bases left unmatched: 5. Germline V gives CDR1 MGHRA, CDR2 YSYEKL. CDR3 length: 15 residues. CDR3 residues: CASSPGQGLYSPLHF. The CDR3 region has the DNA TGCGCCAGCAGCCCGGGACAGGGGCTGTATTCACCCCTCCACTTT.